The present T cell receptor beta chain was sequenced within a study of cytomegalovirus exposure and HLA in healthy donors. This CDR3 spans 14 amino acids. Germline CDR1 and CDR2: SEHNR and FQNEAQ (reference sequence). Trimming removed 3 bases from V and 5 bases from J, with 14 bases in between. Study-level results: Information on immune exposure was restricted to one variable (CMV serostatus). Researchers catalogued around 150 TCR beta chains as cytomegalovirus-associated.

With respect to this clone: Its specificity is not known.

A multiplex PCR was run with 60 Vbeta primers and 13 Jbeta primers. Data came from immunoSEQ multiplex PCR; TCRdb stores just in-frame clones and leaves some out. This sample has 150,000 to 200,000 clones, with 80% found just once. The chain combines TRBV7-9 with TRBJ2-7, with D perhaps TRBD1 (6 bases). Sequenced material: PBMCs. The clonotype originates from a boy between 10 and 17 years old in good health and CMV-seronegative. In DNA, the CDR3 is TGTGCCAGCAGCTTCCTCCAGGGGAGCCACGAGCAGTACTTC. It yields the protein CASSFLQGSHEQYF.